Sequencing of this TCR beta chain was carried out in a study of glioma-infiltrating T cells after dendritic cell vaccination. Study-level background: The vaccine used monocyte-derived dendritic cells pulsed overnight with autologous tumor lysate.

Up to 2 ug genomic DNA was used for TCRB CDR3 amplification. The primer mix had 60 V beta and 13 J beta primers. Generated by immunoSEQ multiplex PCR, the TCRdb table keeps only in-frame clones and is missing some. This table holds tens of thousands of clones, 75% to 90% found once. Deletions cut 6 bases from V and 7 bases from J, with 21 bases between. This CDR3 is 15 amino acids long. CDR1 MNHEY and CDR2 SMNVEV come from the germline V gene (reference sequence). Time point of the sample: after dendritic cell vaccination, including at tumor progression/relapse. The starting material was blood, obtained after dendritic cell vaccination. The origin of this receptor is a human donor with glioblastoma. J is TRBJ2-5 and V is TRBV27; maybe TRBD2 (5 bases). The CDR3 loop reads CASSPTGEPRGTQYF. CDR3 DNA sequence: TGTGCCAGCAGCCCCACCGGGGAACCCCGCGGGACCCAGTACTTC.